Listed below are T cell receptor beta chains from one sample, sequenced in a study of beta chain features in type 1 diabetes. The table came from immunoSEQ multiplex PCR; TCRdb's copy has only in-frame clones and leaves some out. The sample consists of about 650,000 clones, around 12% of them appearing once. Specimen: naive CD4+ T cells from blood. Receptors were obtained from a young man with type 1 diabetes. CDR3s include the opening cysteine and the closing phenylalanine or tryptophan. The order of the fields is D gene, V gene, J gene, clone size, CDR3 protein, CDR3 DNA. The D gene is left open where the match is weak. Clone size is not always given. Where it is, it says once, few, many or a class for expanded clones.

NA,TRBV4-1,TRBJ2-6,few,CASSLGLSGANVLTF,TGCGCCAGCAGCCTGGGGCTTTCTGGGGCCAACGTCCTGACTTTC
NA,TRBV18,TRBJ1-3,NA,CASSRQGQKAGNTIYF,TGTGCCAGCTCACGTCAGGGCCAGAAAGCTGGAAACACCATATATTTT
NA,TRBV9,TRBJ2-2,NA,CASSARGVDTGELFF,TGTGCCAGCAGCGCGAGGGGGGTCGACACCGGGGAGCTGTTTTTT
TRBD1,TRBV5-1,TRBJ2-7,NA,CASSPATGPYEQYF,TGCGCCAGCAGCCCAGCGACAGGGCCCTACGAGCAGTACTTC
NA,TRBV19,TRBJ2-1,NA,CASSIGDEQFF,TGTGCCAGTAGTATTGGCGATGAGCAGTTCTTC
TRBD2,TRBV4-3,TRBJ2-1,few,CASSQLAGLSNEQFF,TGCGCCAGCAGCCAGCTAGCGGGGCTCTCAAATGAGCAGTTCTTC
NA,TRBV29-1,TRBJ1-2,NA,CSVQAGDYGYTF,TGCAGCGTTCAGGCAGGGGATTATGGCTACACCTTC
NA,TRBV29-1,TRBJ1-2,NA,CSALTEGYGYTF,TGCAGCGCATTGACAGAGGGCTATGGCTACACCTTC
NA,TRBV25-1,TRBJ2-3,few,CASTGWGSSSTDTQYF,TGTGCCAGCACAGGATGGGGCAGTTCTAGCACAGATACGCAGTATTTT
TRBD1,TRBV12-5,TRBJ1-2,few,CASGRGQGVDYGYTF,TGTGCTAGTGGTAGGGGACAGGGGGTGGACTATGGCTACACCTTC
NA,TRBV9,TRBJ2-1,NA,CASSGSGTVPYNEQFF,TGTGCCAGCAGCGGCTCCGGGACGGTACCCTACAATGAGCAGTTCTTC
NA,TRBV7-9,TRBJ2-7,NA,CASSLRTAAYEQYF,TGTGCCAGCAGCCTGAGGACGGCAGCCTACGAGCAGTACTTC
NA,TRBV7-9,TRBJ2-1,NA,CASSWTGEYYNEQFF,TGTGCCAGCAGCTGGACGGGAGAATACTACAATGAGCAGTTCTTC
TRBD1,TRBV7-2,TRBJ1-5,NA,CASSSTGGGQPQHF,TGTGCCAGCAGCTCGACAGGGGGCGGTCAGCCCCAGCATTTT
TRBD2,TRBV28,TRBJ2-3,few,CASSPGTSPTPQYF,TGTGCCAGCAGCCCCGGGACTAGCCCGACGCCGCAGTATTTT
TRBD2,TRBV4-1,TRBJ2-1,NA,CASSQAERGYNEQFF,TGCGCCAGCAGCCAAGCGGAGCGGGGATACAATGAGCAGTTCTTC
NA,TRBV11-1,TRBJ2-7,NA,CASSQRSGEQYF,TGTGCCAGCAGCCAACGGTCCGGAGAGCAGTACTTC
NA,TRBV2,TRBJ2-5,NA,CASSEQETQYF,TGTGCCAGCAGTGAGCAGGAGACCCAGTACTTC
NA,TRBV5-4,TRBJ1-6,NA,CASSTTYNSPLHF,TGTGCCAGCAGCACTACATATAATTCACCCCTCCACTTT
TRBD1,TRBV29-1,TRBJ2-3,NA,CSVEGHRGIRDTQYF,TGCAGCGTTGAAGGACACAGGGGGATTAGAGATACGCAGTATTTT
NA,TRBV7-2,TRBJ2-5,few,CASSLNSGGAQETQYF,TGTGCCAGCAGCTTAAATAGTGGTGGAGCTCAAGAGACCCAGTACTTC
NA,TRBV2,TRBJ1-6,few,CASREDVVNSPLHF,TGTGCCAGCAGGGAGGACGTTGTTAATTCACCCCTCCACTTT
TRBD2,TRBV7-2,TRBJ2-2,few,CASSLASSGNTGELFF,TGTGCCAGCAGCTTAGCGTCTAGCGGGAACACCGGGGAGCTGTTTTTT
TRBD1,TRBV19,TRBJ2-6,few,CASSMDRRNSGANVLTF,TGTGCCAGTAGTATGGACAGGAGGAACTCTGGGGCCAACGTCCTGACTTTC
NA,TRBV7-8,TRBJ2-5,NA,CASSPGPGETQYF,TGTGCCAGCAGCCCAGGTCCCGGGGAGACCCAGTACTTC
NA,TRBV5-1,TRBJ1-1,few,CASSLKAAGEIMSGTEAFF,TGCGCCAGCAGCTTAAAGGCCGCAGGGGAAATTATGAGCGGCACTGAAGCTTTCTTT
NA,TRBV7-9,TRBJ1-2,few,CASSQAEGRYTF,TGTGCCAGCAGCCAGGCGGAGGGCCGCTACACCTTC
NA,TRBV7-2,TRBJ2-3,few,CASSLAPTVTDTQYF,TGTGCCAGCAGCTTAGCCCCCACAGTAACGGATACGCAGTATTTT
NA,TRBV2,TRBJ2-5,NA,CASSTLETQYF,TGTGCCAGCAGTACCCTTGAGACCCAGTACTTC
NA,TRBV7-9,TRBJ1-2,NA,CASSPDYGYTF,TGTGCCAGCAGTCCAGATTACGGCTACACCTTC
NA,TRBV7-8,TRBJ2-4,NA,CASSLGRGKAKNIQYF,TGTGCCAGCAGCTTGGGCAGGGGTAAAGCCAAAAACATTCAGTACTTC
NA,TRBV6-5,TRBJ2-6,NA,CASSYGGDGANVLTF,TGTGCCAGCAGTTACGGAGGGGACGGGGCCAACGTCCTGACTTTC
NA,TRBV6-5,TRBJ2-6,few,CASSGASSGANVLTF,TGTGCCAGCAGTGGGGCCTCCTCTGGGGCCAACGTCCTGACTTTC
TRBD1,TRBV12-5,TRBJ1-5,NA,CASGWGQGGQPQHF,TGTGCTAGTGGTTGGGGACAGGGCGGCCAGCCCCAGCATTTT
NA,TRBV2,TRBJ1-3,few,CASSGGTSGNTIYF,TGTGCCAGCAGTGGGGGGACTTCTGGAAACACCATATATTTT
NA,TRBV29-1,TRBJ1-2,few,CSVGRGPPWGYTF,TGCAGCGTTGGGAGGGGCCCCCCGTGGGGCTACACCTTC
TRBD1,TRBV2,TRBJ1-1,NA,CASKFTGAEAFF,TGTGCCAGCAAGTTTACAGGGGCTGAAGCTTTCTTT
TRBD1,TRBV19,TRBJ1-5,few,CASSMQGAQPQHF,TGTGCCAGTAGTATGCAGGGGGCTCAGCCCCAGCATTTT
TRBD1,TRBV7-2,TRBJ2-2,few,CASSLARTGTGELFF,TGTGCCAGCAGCCTAGCGAGGACAGGGACCGGGGAGCTGTTTTTT
NA,TRBV4-3,TRBJ2-1,NA,CASSQDLNLWRSSYNEQFF,TGCGCCAGCAGCCAAGATCTTAACCTTTGGAGGTCGTCCTACAATGAGCAGTTCTTC
NA,TRBV19,TRBJ1-5,few,CASSGRGGQPQHF,TGTGCCAGTAGTGGCAGGGGTGGACAGCCCCAGCATTTT
NA,TRBV19,TRBJ1-6,NA,CASSIQAFRDSPLHF,TGTGCCAGTAGTATACAGGCCTTCCGAGATTCACCCCTCCACTTT
NA,TRBV5-7,TRBJ2-1,few,CASSDPRSKAIYNEQFF,TGTGCCAGCAGTGATCCCCGCTCCAAGGCCATTTACAATGAGCAGTTCTTC
NA,TRBV18,TRBJ2-1,few,CASSPSLDNEQFF,TGTGCCAGCTCACCCTCGCTCGACAATGAGCAGTTCTTC
NA,TRBV10-3,TRBJ2-3,few,CAISESETPQYF,TGTGCCATCAGTGAGTCGGAAACCCCGCAGTATTTT
NA,TRBV4-2,TRBJ1-2,few,CASSQDKALMAGYTF,TGTGCCAGCAGCCAAGATAAGGCCCTTATGGCGGGCTACACCTTC
TRBD1,TRBV7-2,TRBJ1-1,few,CASSPTGDNTEAFF,TGTGCCAGCAGCCCCACAGGGGACAACACTGAAGCTTTCTTT
TRBD1,TRBV29-1,TRBJ2-5,few,CSVDWTGEETQYF,TGCAGCGTTGACTGGACAGGGGAAGAGACCCAGTACTTC
TRBD1,TRBV10-2,TRBJ2-7,few,CASLTPGQGAREQYF,TGCGCCAGCTTGACGCCGGGACAGGGGGCGCGAGAGCAGTACTTC
NA,TRBV7-2,TRBJ1-1,NA,CASSLNGLNTEAFF,TGTGCCAGCAGCTTGAACGGTCTTAACACTGAAGCTTTCTTT
TRBD1,TRBV9,TRBJ1-2,few,CASSMGTGSGYTF,TGTGCCAGCAGTATGGGGACAGGGTCTGGCTACACCTTC
NA,TRBV15,TRBJ1-5,NA,CATSRDPGNQPQHF,TGTGCCACCAGCAGAGATCCGGGGAATCAGCCCCAGCATTTT
TRBD1,TRBV2,TRBJ2-7,few,CASTFWGQGQDEQYF,TGTGCCAGCACCTTTTGGGGACAGGGGCAGGACGAGCAGTACTTC
NA,TRBV7-9,TRBJ1-6,NA,CASELQDYYNSPLHF,TGTGCCAGCGAGCTACAGGATTACTATAATTCACCCCTCCACTTT
TRBD1,TRBV14,TRBJ2-1,NA,CASSLQPGQGPYNEQFF,TGTGCCAGCAGCCTACAGCCGGGACAGGGGCCCTACAATGAGCAGTTCTTC